The 30 T cell receptor beta chains below come from one sample, sequenced in a study of blood T cell repertoires in COVID-19. Generated by immunoSEQ multiplex PCR, the TCRdb table keeps only in-frame clones and is missing some. The sample has approximately 350,000 clones, about 93% seen once; the top ten hold 2.5% to 4%. The specimen was peripheral blood. All receptors derive from a woman aged 18-29 years who had recovered from COVID-19.

The chain employs TRBV7-9 and TRBJ1-3, with a tentative D call TRBD1 (5 bases). The CDR3 is 14 residues long. The V and J ends lost 3 bases and 1 base respectively, with 7 bases between them. Germline-derived CDR1 and CDR2 are SEHNR and FQNEAQ (reference sequence). This chain's CDR3 is CASSLAGSGNTIYF. The DNA for the CDR3 is TGTGCCAGCAGCTTGGCAGGGTCTGGAAACACCATATATTTT. Full variable domain (rest looked up from reference TRBV7-9 and TRBJ1-3): DTGVSQNPRHKITKRGQNVTFRCDPISEHNRLYWYRQTLGQGPEFLTYFQNEAQLEKSRLLSDRFSAERPKGSFSTLEIQRTEQGDSAMYLCASSLAGSGNTIYFGEGSWLTVV.

The chain is built from TRBV7-9 and TRBJ1-1; 11 bases match TRBD1. This CDR3 spans 16 amino acids. Germline CDR1 SEHNR, CDR2 FQNEAQ (reference sequence). V was clipped by 4 bases and J by 5 bases; unmatched bases: 9. The CDR3 DNA reads as TGTGCCAGCAGCTCCCCCGGACAGGGGGCGAGGACTGAAGCTTTCTTT. Encoded protein: CASSSPGQGARTEAFF.

The chain couples TRBV18 to TRBJ1-2; TRBD1 matches at 8 bases. The CDR3 sequence is 15 residues long. Germline V CDR1 and CDR2: KGHSH, LQKENI. Losses at the gene ends were 5 bases for V and 5 bases for J; bases not matched to a gene: 10. The CDR3 loop is CASSKGQGQEYGYTF. DNA of the CDR3: TGTGCCAGCTCAAAAGGACAGGGCCAAGAATATGGCTACACCTTC.

The V call is TRBV3-1 (or the pseudogene TRBV3-2), the J call TRBJ2-3; 12 bases are a match to TRBD2. This CDR3 comprises 17 residues. Unmatched junction bases numbered 6, after V lost 4 bases and J lost 1 base. Germline V gene lookup returns CDR1 LGHDT and CDR2 YNNKEL (reference sequence). Here the CDR3 DNA reads TGTGCCAGCAGCCCCTGGACTAGCGGGATTCGCACAGATACGCAGTATTTT. This translates into CASSPWTSGIRTDTQYF.

The rearrangement uses TRBV27 and TRBJ2-3; the D gene is possibly TRBD1 (6 bases). Trimming stripped 2 bases from V and 2 bases from J, with 11 bases between. Germline CDR1 MNHEY, CDR2 SMNVEV (reference sequence). This CDR3 region has 15 residues. The chain's CDR3 is CASSLGGGLTDTQYF. The CDR3 DNA follows: TGTGCCAGCAGTTTAGGTGGGGGCCTCACAGATACGCAGTATTTT.

The rearrangement uses TRBV18 and TRBJ2-5; maybe TRBD1 (5 bases). The CDR3 spans 11 residues. Germline assignment: CDR1 KGHSH and CDR2 LQKENI. V lost 5 bases to trimming and J lost 4 bases, with 5 bases between them. CDR3 amino acids: CASSTGETQYF. The CDR3 DNA reads as TGTGCCAGCTCAACAGGAGAGACCCAGTACTTC. Using reference TRBV18 and TRBJ2-5 for the parts outside the CDR3, the full variable domain is NAGVMQNPRHLVRRRGQEARLRCSPMKGHSHVYWYRQLPEEGLKFMVYLQKENIIDESGMPKERFSAEFPKEGPSILRIQQVVRGDSAAYFCASSTGETQYFGPGTRLLVL.

The genes are TRBV12-5 and TRBJ1-1; weak D call: TRBD1 (5 bases). Trimming removed 5 bases from V and 5 bases from J, with 18 bases in between. The V gene's germline CDR1 is LGHNT and CDR2 FRNRAP. This CDR3 spans 15 amino acids. The CDR3 DNA follows: TGTGCTAGTGGTCCGAGACAGTCGGTTGGGACTGAAGCTTTCTTT. It is translated as CASGPRQSVGTEAFF.

The chain recombines TRBV4-3 with TRBJ1-4; unclear D gene. The CDR3 has 14 amino acids. Deletions cut 1 base from V and 5 bases from J, with 8 bases between. Germline V gene lookup returns CDR1 LGHNA and CDR2 YSLEER. CDR3 bases: TGCGCCAGCAGCCAAGTCGGACTGAATGAAAAACTGTTTTTT. Translated: CASSQVGLNEKLFF.

The chain links TRBV27 to TRBJ1-6; a possible D gene is TRBD1 (6 bases). The CDR3 has 15 amino acids. V lost 5 bases and J lost 4, with 12 bases in between. Per germline, CDR1 MNHEY and CDR2 SMNVEV (reference sequence). The CDR3, as DNA: TGTGCCAGCAGTCGAACAGGGCCTTATAATTCACCCCTCCACTTT. Translating it yields CASSRTGPYNSPLHF.

The V call is TRBV29-1, the J call TRBJ2-1, with 8 bases fitting TRBD2. Germline trimming cut 6 bases from V and 3 bases from J; bases unmatched to any gene: 4. Germline V gives CDR1 SQVTM, CDR2 ANQGSEA. CDR3 length: 13 residues. Written as DNA, the CDR3 is TGCAGCGTGGCTAGCGGGTTCTACAATGAGCAGTTCTTC. Its translation: CSVASGFYNEQFF.

This chain joins TRBV20-1 and TRBJ2-1; TRBD2 might be the D (5 bases). In germline, CDR1 is DFQATT, CDR2 SNEGSKA (reference sequence). The CDR3 extends over 11 amino acids. The ends were cut back, 3 bases at V and 10 bases at J, with 10 bases in the middle. For the CDR3, the DNA is TGCAGTGCTAGTCCGGGGTTGGAGCAGTTCTTC. Its translation is CSASPGLEQFF.

This chain connects TRBV4-1 to TRBJ1-2; tentative D call: TRBD1 (6 bases). CDR1 is MGHRA, CDR2 YSYEKL, per germline. The length of the CDR3 is 16 residues. Trimming cost V 1 base and J 8 bases, with 20 bases left between them. CDR3 in amino acids: CASSQAGGERGGGYTF. In nucleotides, the CDR3 is TGCGCCAGCAGCCAAGCCGGGGGCGAACGGGGGGGAGGCTACACCTTC.

V is TRBV6-2 or TRBV6-3 and J is TRBJ2-2; 10 nucleotides align to TRBD2. This CDR3 has 15 residues. The V gene's germline CDR1 is MNHEY and CDR2 SVGEGT. Unmatched junction bases numbered 3, after V lost 4 bases and J lost 4 bases. CDR3 residues: CASSSPSGSTGELFF. The CDR3 DNA is TGTGCCAGCAGTTCCCCTAGCGGGAGCACCGGGGAGCTGTTTTTT.

The chain recombines TRBV6-6 with TRBJ1-3; no clear D gene. CDR1 MNHNY and CDR2 SVGAGI come from the germline V gene (reference sequence). Trimming removed 0 bases at V and 0 bases at J, with 9 bases between. The CDR3 runs 16 residues. CDR3 region: CASSYSRVSSGNTIYF. The CDR3 coding sequence is TGTGCCAGCAGTTACTCGCGGGTGAGCTCTGGAAACACCATATATTTT.

The rearrangement links TRBV7-2 to TRBJ2-2; TRBD2 is a possible D gene (5 bases). The CDR3 totals 17 residues. Germline CDR1 SGHTA, CDR2 FQGNSA. V was trimmed by 5 bases and J by 5 bases, leaving 21 bases between them. CDR3 in DNA: TGTGCCAGCAGCCCCCGCCGTCGAACGGGAAAGACCGGGGAGCTGTTTTTT. The encoded protein is CASSPRRRTGKTGELFF.

In this sample, this clone turned up a few times. The rearrangement links TRBV6-5 to TRBJ2-2; TRBD1 might be the D (5 bases). From germline, CDR1 is MNHEY and CDR2 SVGAGI. The CDR3 length is 14 residues. V was clipped by 6 bases and J by 2 bases, with 10 bases between them. CDR3 sequence: CASRRTSNTGELFF. CDR3 bases: TGTGCCAGCAGGAGGACATCCAACACCGGGGAGCTGTTTTTT.

V usage is TRBV5-5 and J usage is TRBJ1-2; no definite D call. The V end lost 0 bases, the J end lost 8 bases, and 17 bases lay between the germline ends. The germline CDR1 and CDR2 sequences are SGHKS and YYEKEE (reference sequence). This CDR3 comprises 15 residues. This CDR3 is CASSLGVGPEEGYTF. The DNA of the CDR3 is TGTGCCAGCAGCTTGGGAGTGGGTCCCGAGGAAGGCTACACCTTC.

J is TRBJ2-3 and V is TRBV19, with D perhaps matching TRBD2 (5 bases). The germline CDR1 and CDR2 sequences are LNHDA and SQIVND (reference sequence). Between the trimmed V and J ends, which lost 7 bases and 2 bases, there was a span of 7 bases. The CDR3 totals 12 residues. DNA for the CDR3: TGTGCCAGTACGGGGTACACAGATACGCAGTATTTT. Residues: CASTGYTDTQYF.

Here the CDR3 DNA reads TGCGCCAGCAGCTTTACCGCCCCAGGGGAATTTAGGACAGATACGCAGTATTTT. Amino acids: CASSFTAPGEFRTDTQYF. The rearrangement joins TRBV5-1 to TRBJ2-3, with a possible D match to TRBD1 (6 bases). Germline loops: CDR1 SGHRS, CDR2 YFSETQ. The V end lost 2 bases, the J end lost 3 bases, and 22 bases lay between the germline ends. The CDR3 is 18 residues long. Filled out from reference TRBV5-1 and TRBJ2-3, the complete variable domain reads KAGVTQTPRYLIKTRGQQVTLSCSPISGHRSVSWYQQTPGQGLQFLFEYFSETQRNKGNFPGRFSGRQFSNSRSEMNVSTLELGDSALYLCASSFTAPGEFRTDTQYFGPGTRLTVL.

This chain uses TRBV19 with TRBJ2-7; TRBD1 aligns across 7 bases. This CDR3 is built from 12 residues. Germline V lookup: CDR1 LNHDA, CDR2 SQIVND (reference sequence). With 9 bases clipped from V and 1 base from J, the junction kept 3 bases outside the gene matches. The CDR3 reads CASGQVSYEQYV. The CDR3 nucleotides are TGTGCCAGCGGACAGGTATCCTACGAGCAGTACGTC.

V usage is TRBV6-5 and J usage is TRBJ1-2, with D possibly matching TRBD1 (6 bases). Trimming pared 4 bases from V and 5 bases from J, leaving 17 bases between. Germline V lookup: CDR1 MNHEY, CDR2 SVGAGI. The CDR3 has 15 amino acids. For the CDR3, the DNA is TGTGCCAGCAGTTCCCGAGGGGGGGGAGGGTATGGCTACACCTTC. Translating it yields CASSSRGGGGYGYTF.

The sample holds one count of this clone. The chain has TRBV24-1 and TRBJ1-1, with D possibly TRBD1 on 6 matching bases. In germline, CDR1 is KGHDR, CDR2 SFDVKD. The CDR3 spans 11 residues. V was shortened by 7 bases and J by 7 bases, with 9 bases between the two germline ends. The CDR3 coding sequence is TGTGCCACCAGAGACAGGAGTGAAGCTTTCTTT. Its protein is CATRDRSEAFF.

The genes are TRBV11-3 and TRBJ1-5, with 8 bases matching TRBD1. The CDR3 consists of 15 residues. CDR1 and CDR2 (germline): SGHNT, YENEEA. Trimming removed 1 base from V and 5 bases from J; junction bases left unmatched: 4. The CDR3 here is CASSLVQGGYQPQHF. The CDR3 region has the DNA TGTGCCAGCAGCTTAGTACAGGGGGGGTATCAGCCCCAGCATTTT.

Comments on this clone: The sample has other DNA sequences that encode this CDR3 too. The chain carries TRBV6-2 or TRBV6-3 and TRBJ2-1; TRBD2 matches 11 bases. V trimming: 6 bases; J trimming: 10 bases; junction bases outside the gene matches: 8. This CDR3 region has 14 residues. Per the germline V gene, CDR1 is MNHEY and CDR2 is SVGEGT. Written as DNA, the CDR3 is TGTGCCAGCAGCCCACTAGCGGGAGTAGGGGAGCAGTTCTTC. Translated, it gives CASSPLAGVGEQFF.

The rearrangement joins TRBV9 to TRBJ1-2; TRBD1 matches 9 bases. This CDR3 has 22 amino acids. The trim removed 0 bases at V and 4 bases at J, leaving 25 bases unmatched. From germline, CDR1 is SGDLS and CDR2 YYNGEE. This CDR3 reads CASSVALEPKPGQGRSGYGYTF. CDR3 coding DNA: TGTGCCAGCAGCGTAGCACTCGAACCAAAACCGGGACAGGGCCGTTCGGGCTATGGCTACACCTTC.

V is TRBV4-3 and J is TRBJ1-2, with TRBD1 matching over 7 bases. This CDR3 is built from 16 residues. V trimming: 2 bases; J trimming: 1 base; junction bases outside the gene matches: 7. Germline V gene lookup returns CDR1 LGHNA and CDR2 YSLEER. CDR3 protein: CASSQNLDRRNYGYTF. For the CDR3, the DNA is TGCGCCAGCAGCCAAAATCTGGACAGGCGTAACTATGGCTACACCTTC.

The CDR3 DNA follows: TGTGCCAGCAGCCGTTACAGGGTTCCCAACACCGGGGAGCTGTTTTTT. It encodes CASSRYRVPNTGELFF. The J gene is TRBJ2-2, the V gene TRBV7-8; TRBD1 is a possible D gene (6 bases). This CDR3 region has 16 residues. CDR1 is SGHVS and CDR2 is FQNEAQ in the germline V gene. Trimming left V 5 bases short and J 2 bases short, with 15 bases between.

CDR3 sequence: CASSLGTITGRVSNQPQHF. In DNA form, the CDR3 reads TGTGCCAGCAGCTTAGGAACTATCACGGGCAGGGTAAGCAATCAGCCCCAGCATTTT. The chain combines TRBV7-9 with TRBJ1-5; the D gene is possibly TRBD1 (5 bases). The CDR3 totals 19 residues. V gave up 1 base and J gave up 1 base, with 20 bases separating them. Germline CDR1 and CDR2: SEHNR and FQNEAQ (reference sequence).

V usage is TRBV27 and J usage is TRBJ1-2, with no clear D. The CDR3 has 13 amino acids. V was trimmed by 3 bases and J by 8 bases, leaving 13 bases between them. The germline V gene encodes CDR1 MNHEY and CDR2 SMNVEV (reference sequence). The CDR3, as DNA: TGTGCCAGCAGTTTTCGAGGGAGAATAGGCTACACCTTC. It translates to CASSFRGRIGYTF.

In the case of this clone: Other DNA sequences from this sample encode an identical CDR3 as well. The chain links TRBV27 to TRBJ2-1; TRBD2 aligns across 11 bases. V lost 5 bases and J lost 0; bases outside the gene matches: 3. Germline V gene lookup returns CDR1 MNHEY and CDR2 SMNVEV (reference sequence). The CDR3 is 16 amino acids. The chain's CDR3 is CASSPGTSGSYNEQFF. The CDR3 region has the DNA TGTGCCAGCAGTCCGGGGACTAGCGGCTCCTACAATGAGCAGTTCTTC.